This T cell receptor (beta chain) was identified during a study of T cell responses to AZD1222 COVID-19 vaccine. Across the whole study: Timing groups of about 4 and about 12 weeks for second doses were pooled. Study-wide results and caveats: Unmutated variant regions reportedly attract nearly half of all spike-specific TCRs. White British donors predominated, females outnumbered males, and clonal diversity was possibly underestimated. Repertoire sampling occurred only after the peak T cell response.

Method: immunoSEQ multiplex PCR; TCRdb's copy keeps in-frame clones and lacks some. Counted here are 140,000 to 150,000 clones, about 87% occurring once; the ten biggest clones make up about 15%. Note on this clone: Its target is not known.

Trimming shortened V by 4 bases and J by 4 bases, and 16 bases separated the two germline ends. The CDR3 spans 15 residues. Per germline, CDR1 SNHLY and CDR2 FYNNEI. The clonotype originates from an adult in good health. This chain links TRBV2 with TRBJ1-2, with D perhaps matching TRBD1 (5 bases). The input for sequencing was peripheral blood, taken on day 0 of AZD1222 vaccination. CDR3 amino acids: CASSGGGDKGYGYTF. Written as DNA, the CDR3 is TGTGCCAGCAGTGGTGGGGGGGATAAAGGCTATGGCTACACCTTC.